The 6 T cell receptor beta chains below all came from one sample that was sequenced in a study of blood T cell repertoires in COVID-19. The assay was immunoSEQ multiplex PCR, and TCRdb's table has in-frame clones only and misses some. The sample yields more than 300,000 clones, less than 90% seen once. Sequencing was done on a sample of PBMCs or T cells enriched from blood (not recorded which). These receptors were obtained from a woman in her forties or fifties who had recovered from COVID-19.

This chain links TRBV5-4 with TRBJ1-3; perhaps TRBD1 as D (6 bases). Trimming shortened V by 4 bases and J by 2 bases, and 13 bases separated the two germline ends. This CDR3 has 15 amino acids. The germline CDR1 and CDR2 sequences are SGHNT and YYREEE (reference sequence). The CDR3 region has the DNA TGTGCCAGCAGCGCGACCCAGGGGACTGGAAACACCATATATTTT. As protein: CASSATQGTGNTIYF.

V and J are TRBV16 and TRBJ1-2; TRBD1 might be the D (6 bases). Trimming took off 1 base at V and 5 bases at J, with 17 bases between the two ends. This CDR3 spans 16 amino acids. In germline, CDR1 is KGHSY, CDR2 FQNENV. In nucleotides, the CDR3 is TGTGCCAGCAGCCAATTTATCCAGGGGTCGGGGTATGGCTACACCTTC. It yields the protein CASSQFIQGSGYGYTF.

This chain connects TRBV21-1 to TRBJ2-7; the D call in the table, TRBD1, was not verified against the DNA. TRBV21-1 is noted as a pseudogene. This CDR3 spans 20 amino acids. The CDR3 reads CASSKRPAGTGESLRYEQYF. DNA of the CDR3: TGTGCCAGCAGCAAACGTCCAGCGGGGACAGGGGAAAGCTTACGGTACGAGCAGTACTTC.

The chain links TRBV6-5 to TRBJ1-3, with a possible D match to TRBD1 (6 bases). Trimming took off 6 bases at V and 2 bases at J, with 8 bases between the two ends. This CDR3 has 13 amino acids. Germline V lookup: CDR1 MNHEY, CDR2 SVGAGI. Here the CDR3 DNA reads TGTGCCAGCAGCAACAGGGCTGGAAACACCATATATTTT. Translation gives CASSNRAGNTIYF.

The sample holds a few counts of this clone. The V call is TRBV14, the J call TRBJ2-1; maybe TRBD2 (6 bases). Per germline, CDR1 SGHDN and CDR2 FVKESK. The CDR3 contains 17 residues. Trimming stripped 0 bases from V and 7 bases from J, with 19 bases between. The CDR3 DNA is TGTGCCAGCAGCCAAGAACGAGTAGCGGCTACCAAGAATGAGCAGTTCTTC. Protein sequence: CASSQERVAATKNEQFF.

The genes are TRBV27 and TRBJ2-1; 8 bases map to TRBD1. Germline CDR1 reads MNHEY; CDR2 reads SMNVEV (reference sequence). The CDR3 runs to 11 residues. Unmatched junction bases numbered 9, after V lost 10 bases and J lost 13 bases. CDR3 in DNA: TGTGCCACCAGGACCGGGACAGGACAGTTCTTC. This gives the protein CATRTGTGQFF.